The 25 T cell receptor beta chains given below trace back to one sample, sequenced in a study of T-cell memory formation after mild COVID-19. TCRdb reprocessed the 5' RACE reads via MiXCR and lists one record per CDR3 protein. The table shows around 420,000 distinct CDR3 sequences, with approximately 24% occurring only once. Specimen: PBMCs or a T cell subset sorted from them (not recorded which). All receptors derive from an adult woman who had mild COVID-19 (a few samples of this study predate the infection). Cell type and time point are not known.

The chain couples TRBV23-1 to TRBJ1-5; D is ambiguous. TRBV23-1 is placed among ORFs of uncertain function. V was clipped by 0 bases and J by 0 bases, with 12 bases between them. The CDR3 loop spans 17 amino acids. The CDR3 spells CASSQSIDAYSNQPQHF. CDR3 sequence (DNA): TGCGCCAGCAGTCAATCGATAGACGCATATAGCAATCAGCCCCAGCATTTT.

This clonotype was observed a few times. The chain joins TRBV29-1 to TRBJ2-5, with 10 bases aligning to TRBD1. Trimming cost V 4 bases and J 2 bases; bases outside gene matches: 4. Germline V CDR1 and CDR2: SQVTM, ANQGSEA. This CDR3 spans 14 amino acids. The CDR3 spells CSVAGGQGQETQYF. The CDR3 DNA follows: TGCAGCGTTGCGGGGGGACAGGGGCAAGAGACCCAGTACTTC.

This clonotype turned up a few times. The chain carries TRBV5-1 and TRBJ2-1; 9 bases match TRBD2. After removal of 0 bases from V and 10 bases from J, the junction contained 8 bases not matched to a gene. This CDR3 is built from 15 residues. The germline CDR1 and CDR2 sequences are SGHRS and YFSETQ. In DNA, the CDR3 is TGCGCCAGCAGCTTGGCCGGGGTAGCGGGGGACGAGCAGTTCTTC. It specifies CASSLAGVAGDEQFF.

This clonotype was picked up a small number of times. The rearrangement uses TRBV5-4 and TRBJ1-1; D is possibly TRBD1 (6 bases). V was trimmed by 3 bases and J by 1 base, leaving 13 bases between them. This CDR3 region has 15 residues. Germline values: CDR1 SGHNT, CDR2 YYREEE (reference sequence). The CDR3 DNA follows: TGTGCCAGCAGCTCGAACACAGGGTGGAACACTGAAGCTTTCTTT. Amino acids: CASSSNTGWNTEAFF.

The V gene is TRBV9, the J gene TRBJ2-7; 10 bases are shared with TRBD2. The V gene's germline CDR1 is SGDLS and CDR2 YYNGEE. Trimming took 1 base from V and 8 from J; bases not matched to a gene: 6. This CDR3 contains 14 residues. This chain's CDR3 is CASSVSSGGVKQYF. DNA of the CDR3: TGTGCCAGCAGCGTATCTAGCGGGGGCGTAAAGCAGTACTTC.

The chain carries TRBV30 and TRBJ2-7; a weak D match, TRBD1 (6 bases). Germline CDR1 and CDR2: GTSNPN and SVGIG (reference sequence). The CDR3 is made up of 13 amino acids. Trimming pared 7 bases from V and 3 bases from J, leaving 16 bases between. The DNA of the CDR3 is TGTGCCTCGACCTGGGACACTATCTACGAGCAGTACTTC. Translating it yields CASTWDTIYEQYF.

V and J are TRBV11-3 and TRBJ2-3; 7 bases are shared with TRBD2. The CDR3 has 16 amino acids. V trimming: 8 bases; J trimming: 4 bases; junction bases outside the gene matches: 15. In germline, CDR1 is SGHNT, CDR2 YENEEA. The DNA for the CDR3 is TGTGCCAGCCAGCCGGGAGGTTCGTCCAGCCCAGATACGCAGTATTTT. Its translation: CASQPGGSSSPDTQYF.

The J gene is TRBJ2-2, the V gene TRBV4-3; D gene ambiguous. The length of the CDR3 is 16 residues. V was trimmed by 0 bases and J by 3 bases, leaving 11 bases between them. Germline V lookup: CDR1 LGHNA, CDR2 YSLEER. This chain's CDR3 is CASSQDGGAYTGELFF. The DNA for the CDR3 is TGCGCCAGCAGCCAAGACGGCGGCGCGTACACCGGGGAGCTGTTTTTT.

This rearrangement joins TRBV6-1 to TRBJ2-1; 9 bases map to TRBD1. The ends lost 6 bases at V and 2 bases at J; junction bases unmatched: 5. The germline V gene has CDR1 MNHNS and CDR2 SASEGT. The CDR3 spans 15 residues. CDR3: CASRKGDRAYNEQFF. In DNA form, the CDR3 reads TGTGCCAGCAGGAAGGGGGACAGGGCCTACAATGAGCAGTTCTTC.

This chain connects TRBV21-1 to TRBJ2-5; TRBD2, the table's D call, was not compared with the DNA. TRBV21-1 has pseudogene status. The CDR3 length is 17 residues. CDR3: CASSKGTGLAPGETQYF. The DNA of the CDR3 is TGTGCCAGCAGCAAAGGAACGGGACTAGCGCCCGGGGAGACCCAGTACTTC.

CDR3 sequence: CASSFGLPQETQYF. DNA for the CDR3: TGTGCCAGCAGCTTCGGACTTCCCCAAGAGACCCAGTACTTC. The chain employs TRBV7-8 and TRBJ2-5, with a weak D call TRBD2 (5 bases). The CDR3 runs to 14 residues. With 3 bases removed from V and 1 base from J, the gap between germline ends came to 9 bases. Looked up from germline, CDR1 is SGHVS and CDR2 is FQNEAQ.

Ten or more counts support this clonotype. The chain joins TRBV4-2 to TRBJ2-1, with TRBD2 matching over 9 bases. The V segment lost 3 bases and the J segment 4 bases; nucleotides outside the gene matches: 10. CDR3 length: 17 amino acids. Germline CDR1 LGHNA, CDR2 YNFKEQ. The CDR3 DNA follows: TGTGCCAGCAGCCAGGAGATTAGCGGGAGCTCGTACAATGAGCAGTTCTTC. Amino acids: CASSQEISGSSYNEQFF.

The rearrangement links TRBV10-3 to TRBJ2-5; 7 bases map to TRBD2. The CDR3 runs 14 residues. V dropped 8 bases and J dropped 1; count of bases not matched to a gene: 7. Germline V gene lookup returns CDR1 ENHRY and CDR2 SYGVKD. The CDR3 is CAIGKASGQETQYF. The CDR3 DNA sequence: TGTGCCATCGGGAAGGCTAGCGGCCAAGAGACCCAGTACTTC.

The chain is built from TRBV6-4 and TRBJ1-2, with TRBD1 matching 8 bases. This CDR3 is 14 amino acids long. Germline CDR1 reads MRHNA; CDR2 reads SNTAGT. The junction had 11 bases not matched to a gene; V was cut back by 6 bases and J by 8 bases. CDR3 sequence (DNA): TGTGCCAGCAGGATTACAGGGGGTCTAGGAGGCTACACCTTC. Encoded protein: CASRITGGLGGYTF.

This clonotype was seen more than once but under ten times. V and J are TRBV6-6 and TRBJ1-1; D is undetermined. V gave up 2 bases and J gave up 0 bases, with 7 bases separating them. The CDR3 runs to 14 residues. Germline V gene data show CDR1 as MNHNY and CDR2 as SVGAGI (reference sequence). The CDR3 nucleotides read TGTGCCAGCAGTTACGAGACGTTGAACACTGAAGCTTTCTTT. It codes for CASSYETLNTEAFF.

The CDR3 here is CASSQRQGTIYF. DNA of the CDR3: TGTGCCAGCTCACAACGACAGGGCACCATATATTTT. The chain couples TRBV18 to TRBJ1-3; 7 nucleotides line up with TRBD1. The germline V gene has CDR1 KGHSH and CDR2 LQKENI. J lost 9 bases, V lost 4 bases, and 3 bases had no gene match. The CDR3 spans 12 residues.

V is TRBV6-5 and J is TRBJ2-1; maybe TRBD2 (6 bases). This CDR3 has 16 residues. V lost 4 bases and J 1 base, leaving 14 bases between the germline ends. The V gene's germline CDR1 is MNHEY and CDR2 SVGAGI. CDR3 in amino acids: CASSSWRASSYNEQFF. The CDR3 nucleotides read TGTGCCAGCAGTTCCTGGAGGGCCTCGTCCTACAATGAGCAGTTCTTC.

This clonotype was counted between two and nine times. Here the CDR3 reads CASSPRSTGQETQYF. In DNA form, the CDR3 reads TGTGCCAGCTCACCACGCTCGACAGGGCAAGAGACCCAGTACTTC. The chain recombines TRBV18 with TRBJ2-5; 7 bases are shared with TRBD1. After removal of 1 base from V and 2 bases from J, the junction contained 4 bases not matched to a gene. CDR1 KGHSH and CDR2 LQKENI come from the germline V gene. The CDR3 covers 15 residues. The full variable domain, in which reference TRBV18 and TRBJ2-5 provide the parts outside the CDR3, is NAGVMQNPRHLVRRRGQEARLRCSPMKGHSHVYWYRQLPEEGLKFMVYLQKENIIDESGMPKERFSAEFPKEGPSILRIQQVVRGDSAAYFCASSPRSTGQETQYFGPGTRLLVL.

This clonotype was seen a handful of times. This chain connects TRBV19 to TRBJ2-6; the D is unclear. Germline-derived CDR1 and CDR2 are LNHDA and SQIVND (reference sequence). V lost 5 bases to trimming and J lost 2 bases, with 13 bases between them. CDR3 length equals 16 residues. In nucleotides, the CDR3 is TGTGCCAGTAGTTCCCCCCAGACCCCTGGGGCCAACGTCCTGACTTTC. Translating gives CASSSPQTPGANVLTF.

The CDR3 coding sequence is TGCGCCAGCAGCTGGGGACAGGGTGGGAACACTGAAGCTTTCTTT. Its protein is CASSWGQGGNTEAFF. V is TRBV5-1 and J is TRBJ1-1; the match to TRBD1 covers 9 bases. V lost 3 bases, J lost 1 base, and 4 bases stayed unmatched. The CDR3 runs 15 residues. Germline V lookup: CDR1 SGHRS, CDR2 YFSETQ.

This clonotype showed up just a few times. CDR3: CASSSGTGEGETQYF. As DNA, the CDR3 is TGTGCCAGCAGTTCCGGGACAGGGGAAGGAGAGACCCAGTACTTC. The chain uses TRBV6-4 and TRBJ2-5; TRBD1 matches at 10 bases. Germline values: CDR1 MRHNA, CDR2 SNTAGT. The CDR3 contains 15 residues. The trim removed 5 bases at V and 4 bases at J, leaving 7 bases unmatched.

The rearrangement links TRBV2 to TRBJ2-7; 8 nucleotides agree with TRBD2. The germline V gene encodes CDR1 SNHLY and CDR2 FYNNEI. Losses at the gene ends were 3 bases for V and 3 bases for J; bases not matched to a gene: 4. The CDR3 covers 14 residues. The CDR3 bases are TGTGCCAGCAGTGAGGGACTAGTTGTCTACGAGCAGTACTTC. Its protein is CASSEGLVVYEQYF.

The table lists this clonotype with a few counts. V usage is TRBV5-6 and J usage is TRBJ2-7, with D tentatively TRBD2 (6 bases). Trimming cost V 4 bases and J 4 bases, with 15 bases left between them. Germline lookup yields CDR1 SGHDT and CDR2 YYEEEE. There are 14 residues in the CDR3. The CDR3 region has the DNA TGTGCCAGCAGCCTCAACAGCGGGTTGTACGAGCAGTACTTC. It yields the protein CASSLNSGLYEQYF.

This clonotype was detected a few times. The chain recombines TRBV4-1 with TRBJ1-6, with D unresolved. This CDR3 region has 17 residues. Looked up from germline, CDR1 is MGHRA and CDR2 is YSYEKL. Trimming shortened V by 0 bases and J by 1 base, and 10 bases separated the two germline ends. The CDR3 sequence is CASSQEPVRSYNSPLHF. CDR3 in DNA: TGCGCCAGCAGCCAAGAACCAGTAAGGTCCTATAATTCACCCCTCCACTTT.

This sequence joins TRBV11-2 and TRBJ2-5; D is perhaps TRBD1 (6 bases). Germline loops: CDR1 SGHAT, CDR2 FQNNGV. The V end lost 5 bases, the J end lost 7 bases, and 17 bases lay between the germline ends. The CDR3 totals 14 residues. CDR3 region: CASSPEAGEWTQYF. The CDR3, as DNA: TGTGCCAGCAGCCCAGAGGCAGGGGAGTGGACCCAGTACTTC.